This note documents a single T cell receptor (beta chain) sequence. Mismatch with germline at one junction end may stem from a read error. The data derive from a study of OX40 agonist ivuxolimab in advanced cancers. The overall study: Every 2 weeks, patients received ivuxolimab intravenously, dosed at 0.01 to 10 mg/kg. Patients treated during dose escalation were battling hepatocellular carcinoma, melanoma, renal cell or head and neck cancer. A male proportion of under 90% was recorded, with mean age about 60 years and range about 23 to 80.

The assay was immunoSEQ multiplex PCR, and TCRdb's table has in-frame clones only and misses some. Among roughly 77,000 clones listed, over 70% were seen once. The CDR3 is 15 amino acids. Germline lookup yields CDR1 SEHNR and CDR2 FQNEAQ (reference sequence). This chain connects TRBV7-9 to TRBJ2-7; TRBD2 matches at 9 bases. Sequences were derived from CD4+ or CD8+ T cells sorted from blood, sampled in a trial of the OX40 agonist ivuxolimab. The sequence was collected from an adult with an advanced solid tumor such as melanoma, head and neck, liver or kidney cancer. CDR3 protein: CASSQDGGRANEQYF. CDR3 DNA sequence: TGCGCCAGCAGCCAAGATGGCGGGAGGGCCAACGAGCAGTACTTC. Drawing the rest from reference TRBV7-9 and TRBJ2-7, the complete variable domain is DTGVSQNPRHKITKRGQNVTFRCDPISEHNRLYWYRQTLGQGPEFLTYFQNEAQLEKSRLLSDRFSAERPKGSFSTLEIQRTEQGDSAMYLCASSQDGGRANEQYFGPGTRLTVT.